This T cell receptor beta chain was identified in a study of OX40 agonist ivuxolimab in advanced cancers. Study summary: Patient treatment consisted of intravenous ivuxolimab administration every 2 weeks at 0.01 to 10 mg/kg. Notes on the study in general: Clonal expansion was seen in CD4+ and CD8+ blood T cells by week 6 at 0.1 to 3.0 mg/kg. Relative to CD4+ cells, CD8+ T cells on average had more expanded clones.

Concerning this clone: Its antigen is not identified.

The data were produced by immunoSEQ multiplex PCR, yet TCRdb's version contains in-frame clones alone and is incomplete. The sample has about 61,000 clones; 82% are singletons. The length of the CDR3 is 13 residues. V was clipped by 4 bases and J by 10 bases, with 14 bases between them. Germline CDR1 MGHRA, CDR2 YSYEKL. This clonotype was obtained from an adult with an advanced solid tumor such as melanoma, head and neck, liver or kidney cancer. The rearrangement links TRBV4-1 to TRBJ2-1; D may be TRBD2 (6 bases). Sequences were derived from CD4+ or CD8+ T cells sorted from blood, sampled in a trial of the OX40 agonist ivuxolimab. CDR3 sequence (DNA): TGCGCCAGCAGCCCCGGAGGGCCCGGAGAGCAGTTCTTC. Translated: CASSPGGPGEQFF.